These 13 T cell receptor beta chains originate from one sample sequenced in a study of cytomegalovirus exposure and HLA in healthy donors (dated by TCRdb to the late 2010s). Library preparation was by the immunoSEQ multiplex PCR assay. For the multiplex PCR, a mixture combining 60 forward primers for TCR Vbeta segments and 13 reverse primers for TCR Jbeta segments was used. This is the immuneACCESS table as TCRdb keeps it, with only in-frame sequences that have V and J called. A part of the clones is gone; compared with another copy, unresolved V genes explain less than half, and the rest is unexplained. For this sample there are 120,000 or so clones; around 84% appear just once. The ten largest clones capture just under 6.5% of the sample. Input material: PBMCs. These receptors were collected from a woman aged 40 to 50 in good health and CMV-seronegative.

CDR3 sequence: CASSVGGNSPLHF. The CDR3 DNA reads TGCGCCAGCAGTGTAGGGGGTAATTCACCCCTCCACTTT. V is TRBV10-1 and J is TRBJ1-6; maybe TRBD1 (6 bases). V lost 4 bases to trimming and J lost 6 bases, with 7 bases between them. This CDR3 contains 13 residues. Germline V gives CDR1 WNHNN, CDR2 SYGVQD (reference sequence).

The rearrangement links TRBV2 to TRBJ1-4, with D perhaps TRBD1 (6 bases). V lost 6 bases to trimming and J lost 8 bases, with 19 bases between them. CDR1 is SNHLY, CDR2 FYNNEI, per germline. The CDR3 extends over 15 amino acids. The CDR3 sequence: CASRRESGEEEKLFF. CDR3 bases: TGTGCCAGCAGAAGGGAATCAGGGGAAGAAGAAAAACTGTTTTTT.

This clone came up a few times. The V gene is TRBV6-5, the J gene TRBJ1-2; the match to TRBD1 covers 10 bases. This CDR3 has 14 residues. After removal of 7 bases from V and 8 bases from J, the junction contained 10 bases not matched to a gene. Germline V CDR1 and CDR2: MNHEY, SVGAGI. The CDR3 sequence is CASTEARDRGGYTF. CDR3 coding DNA: TGTGCCAGCACCGAAGCCCGGGACAGGGGAGGCTACACCTTC.

Worth noting for this clone: One end of the junction varies from germline; a read error may be responsible. The chain employs TRBV7-9 and TRBJ1-2; the match to TRBD1 covers 9 bases. The CDR3 is 14 amino acids. Germline V gives CDR1 SEHNR, CDR2 FQNEAQ (reference sequence). The CDR3, as DNA: TGTTCCAGCAGCTTAGGGACAGGGCCCTATGGCTACACCTTC. Its translation is CSSSLGTGPYGYTF.

This clone was seen a single time. V is TRBV5-1 and J is TRBJ1-1; 8 nucleotides agree with TRBD1. This CDR3 is 14 amino acids long. CDR1 is SGHRS, CDR2 YFSETQ, per germline. The ends lost 6 bases at V and 4 bases at J; junction bases unmatched: 8. Written as DNA, the CDR3 is TGCGCCAGCAACAGGGGACAGGTAGGCACTGAAGCTTTCTTT. Protein sequence: CASNRGQVGTEAFF.

The genes are TRBV11-2 and TRBJ1-5; 8 bases are a match to TRBD1. From germline, CDR1 is SGHAT and CDR2 FQNNGV. This CDR3 has 13 amino acids. The V gene end was trimmed by 2 bases and the J gene end by 7 bases; junction bases not matched to a gene: 1. CDR3 coding DNA: TGTGCCAGCAGCTTACCAGGGGGCCAGCCCCAGCATTTT. This sequence encodes CASSLPGGQPQHF.

The V gene is TRBV9, the J gene TRBJ1-1; no reliable D call. Trimming took 4 bases from V and 11 from J, leaving 21 bases between them. The CDR3 runs to 14 residues. Per the germline V gene, CDR1 is SGDLS and CDR2 is YYNGEE. CDR3 protein: CASSNRLGWRDAFF. CDR3 DNA sequence: TGTGCCAGCAGCAATCGATTAGGTTGGAGAGATGCTTTCTTT.

The V and J genes are TRBV27 and TRBJ2-1, with D possibly matching TRBD2 (6 bases). V lost 7 bases and J lost 8, with 15 bases in between. Germline lookup yields CDR1 MNHEY and CDR2 SMNVEV (reference sequence). CDR3 length: 13 amino acids. The CDR3 loop reads CASKGLTRDEQFF. DNA of the CDR3: TGTGCCAGCAAGGGACTCACTAGGGATGAGCAGTTCTTC.

V usage is TRBV27 and J usage is TRBJ2-1, with D hard to call. The germline CDR1 and CDR2 sequences are MNHEY and SMNVEV (reference sequence). The length of the CDR3 is 13 residues. Trimming removed 5 bases from V and 0 bases from J, with 5 bases in between. CDR3 DNA: TGTGCCAGCAGTCCCTACTCCTACAATGAGCAGTTCTTC. Protein product: CASSPYSYNEQFF.

V is TRBV7-8 and J is TRBJ1-4, with TRBD1 as a possible D gene (6 bases). The ends were cut back, 5 bases at V and 8 bases at J, with 15 bases in the middle. The CDR3 contains 14 residues. CDR1 is SGHVS and CDR2 is FQNEAQ in the germline V gene. The chain's CDR3 is CASSQQGAGEKLFF. The CDR3 DNA reads TGTGCCAGCAGCCAACAGGGAGCGGGGGAAAAACTGTTTTTT.

This CDR3 is CASSIQRQGPSNQPQHF. CDR3 DNA: TGTGCCAGTAGTATCCAAAGACAGGGACCAAGCAATCAGCCCCAGCATTTT. This chain uses TRBV19 with TRBJ1-5; 7 bases agree with TRBD1. The CDR3 consists of 17 residues. The germline gives CDR1 LNHDA, CDR2 SQIVND (reference sequence). The V segment lost 3 bases and the J segment 1 base; nucleotides outside the gene matches: 9. Using reference TRBV19 and TRBJ1-5 for the parts outside the CDR3, the full variable domain is DGGITQSPKYLFRKEGQNVTLSCEQNLNHDAMYWYRQDPGQGLRLIYYSQIVNDFQKGDIAEGYSVSREKKESFPLTVTSAQKNPTAFYLCASSIQRQGPSNQPQHFGDGTRLSIL.

Written as DNA, the CDR3 is TGCGCCAGCAGTGATCTTGAGACTGAAGCTTTCTTT. It is translated as CASSDLETEAFF. The genes are TRBV10-1 and TRBJ1-1; the D is unclear. The V end was cut by 3 bases, the J end by 5 bases, with 7 bases between. This CDR3 contains 12 residues. Germline V gene sequence: CDR1 WNHNN, CDR2 SYGVQD (reference sequence).

This clone occurred a few times. This chain links TRBV28 with TRBJ2-3, with D tentatively TRBD1 (5 bases). The CDR3 totals 14 residues. Trimming took off 7 bases at V and 1 base at J, with 12 bases between the two ends. Germline V gene data show CDR1 as MDHEN and CDR2 as SYDVKM. Here the CDR3 reads CASTTGGGTDTQYF. Here the CDR3 DNA reads TGTGCCAGCACAACAGGTGGGGGCACAGATACGCAGTATTTT.